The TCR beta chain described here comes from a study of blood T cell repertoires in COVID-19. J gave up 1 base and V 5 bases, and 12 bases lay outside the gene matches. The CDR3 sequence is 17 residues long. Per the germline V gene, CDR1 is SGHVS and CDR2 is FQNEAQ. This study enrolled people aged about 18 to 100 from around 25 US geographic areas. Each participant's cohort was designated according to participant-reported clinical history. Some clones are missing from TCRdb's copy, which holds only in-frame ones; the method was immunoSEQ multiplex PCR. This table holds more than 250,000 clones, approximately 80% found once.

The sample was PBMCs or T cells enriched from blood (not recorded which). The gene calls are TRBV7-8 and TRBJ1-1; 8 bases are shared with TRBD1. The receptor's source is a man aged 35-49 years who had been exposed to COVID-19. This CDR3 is CASSPRVGQAGNTEAFF. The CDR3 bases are TGTGCCAGCAGCCCTAGGGTGGGACAGGCGGGGAACACTGAAGCTTTCTTT.